This T cell receptor (beta chain) was recorded in a study of a mutant IDH1 vaccine in newly diagnosed glioma. Worth noting for this clone: What it recognizes is unknown.

Sequenced by immunoSEQ multiplex PCR; TCRdb stores in-frame clones only, minus some. The data contain 39,000 or so clones, 75% to 85% of them seen just once; the ten biggest clones take up 5.5%. The CDR3 runs to 16 residues. Germline CDR1 reads SGDLS; CDR2 reads YYNGEE. Trimming removed 0 bases from V and 8 bases from J; junction bases left unmatched: 10. As for time point: week 5, during vaccination. The study gave 300 ug of mutant IDH1 20-mer peptide per vaccine dose, with topical imiquimod. This receptor was obtained from a man aged 40-49 years with glioma. The input for sequencing was PBMCs, taken from a glioma patient whose treatment included an IDH1 peptide vaccine. The V call is TRBV9, the J call TRBJ2-1; 8 bases map to TRBD2. The CDR3 DNA reads TGTGCCAGCAGCGTAGATGGGGCTAGCGGGCGCCATGAGCAGTTCTTC. This sequence encodes CASSVDGASGRHEQFF.